These 23 T cell receptor beta chains were sequenced from one sample in a study of blood T cell repertoires in COVID-19. Some clones are missing from TCRdb's copy, which holds only in-frame ones; the method was immunoSEQ multiplex PCR. The table records more than 200,000 clones, about four fifths of them present only once. The sample consisted of PBMCs or T cells enriched from blood (not recorded which). These receptors all come from a man aged 55-75 years who had recovered from COVID-19.

The CDR3 DNA reads TGTGCCTGGAGTTCCGGGTGGGGCTACACCTTC. Amino acid sequence: CAWSSGWGYTF. The V gene is TRBV30, the J gene TRBJ1-2; D uncertain. Trimming left V 2 bases short and J 8 bases short, with 9 bases between. Germline CDR1 GTSNPN, CDR2 SVGIG (reference sequence). The CDR3 length is 11 residues.

V gene TRBV24-1 combines with J gene TRBJ2-1; TRBD2 agrees at 8 bases. The ends lost 6 bases at V and 4 bases at J; junction bases unmatched: 7. Per germline, CDR1 KGHDR and CDR2 SFDVKD. This CDR3 is 15 amino acids long. In DNA, the CDR3 is TGTGCCACCAGTACCAGCGGGGGACCTTACAATGAGCAGTTCTTC. Translating it yields CATSTSGGPYNEQFF.

The chain is built from TRBV9 and TRBJ2-1; TRBD1 is a possible D gene (5 bases). This CDR3 is 15 amino acids long. Germline loops: CDR1 SGDLS, CDR2 YYNGEE. V lost 2 bases to trimming and J lost 5 bases, with 14 bases between them. CDR3 residues: CASSVEWLGDNEQFF. The CDR3, as DNA: TGTGCCAGCAGCGTCGAGTGGTTAGGGGACAATGAGCAGTTCTTC.

The chain uses TRBV19 and TRBJ1-5, with a possible D match to TRBD1 (5 bases). Trimming cost V 3 bases and J 0 bases, with 12 bases left between them. CDR1 is LNHDA, CDR2 SQIVND, per germline (reference sequence). The CDR3 runs to 16 residues. This CDR3 is CASSISAGDSNQPQHF. The CDR3, as DNA: TGTGCCAGTAGTATTTCGGCGGGGGATAGCAATCAGCCCCAGCATTTT.

The rearrangement uses TRBV6-1 and TRBJ1-2; 8 nucleotides line up with TRBD1. The length of the CDR3 is 15 residues. J was trimmed by 4 bases and V by 3 bases; bases with no gene match: 7. The germline gives CDR1 MNHNS, CDR2 SASEGT. DNA of the CDR3: TGTGCCAGCAGTGAGTTGGCAGGGGGCTTCTATGGCTACACCTTC. Protein product: CASSELAGGFYGYTF.

The chain carries TRBV19 and TRBJ2-3; the D gene is possibly TRBD2 (6 bases). The CDR3 totals 14 residues. Trimming took 7 bases from V and 4 from J, leaving 15 bases between them. Germline V gene lookup returns CDR1 LNHDA and CDR2 SQIVND (reference sequence). The DNA of the CDR3 is TGTGCCAGTACGGGGACTCAAGTCGCAGATACGCAGTATTTT. Amino acids: CASTGTQVADTQYF.

This clone came up once. The J gene is TRBJ1-2, the V gene TRBV19, with 7 nucleotides matching TRBD1. With 4 bases clipped from V and 7 bases from J, the junction kept 3 bases outside the gene matches. Germline CDR1 reads LNHDA; CDR2 reads SQIVND (reference sequence). CDR3 size: 12 residues. The CDR3 bases are TGTGCCAGTAGTACCGGACAGGTTGGCTACACCTTC. Its translation: CASSTGQVGYTF.

This chain connects TRBV7-8 to TRBJ2-5; 11 bases fit TRBD1. The V segment lost 5 bases and the J segment 4 bases; nucleotides outside the gene matches: 15. CDR3 length equals 18 residues. In germline, CDR1 is SGHVS, CDR2 FQNEAQ. This CDR3 reads CASSHSIGQGAFLETQYF. DNA for the CDR3: TGTGCCAGCAGCCACTCCATCGGACAGGGGGCTTTTTTAGAGACCCAGTACTTC.

This clone is a singleton in its sample. The chain combines TRBV7-9 with TRBJ2-3; 7 bases fit TRBD1. The germline V gene has CDR1 SEHNR and CDR2 FQNEAQ (reference sequence). The CDR3 is 15 amino acids. With 3 bases clipped from V and 0 bases from J, the junction kept 3 bases outside the gene matches. This chain's CDR3 is CASSFRGSSTDTQYF. The CDR3 region has the DNA TGTGCCAGCAGCTTCAGGGGGTCAAGCACAGATACGCAGTATTTT.

The chain is built from TRBV18 and TRBJ1-2; 7 bases line up with TRBD1. V dropped 2 bases and J dropped 6; count of bases not matched to a gene: 6. The CDR3 contains 14 residues. Looked up from germline, CDR1 is KGHSH and CDR2 is LQKENI. CDR3 region: CASSPSQQGDGYTF. CDR3 DNA: TGTGCCAGCTCACCAAGCCAGCAGGGGGATGGCTACACCTTC.

This chain uses TRBV9 with TRBJ2-2, with D tentatively TRBD2 (6 bases). The CDR3 length is 13 residues. V lost 5 bases, J lost 3 bases, and 8 bases lay in between. Germline V lookup: CDR1 SGDLS, CDR2 YYNGEE. CDR3 nucleotides: TGTGCCAGCAGGACTAGGGACACCGGGGAGCTGTTTTTT. Encoded protein: CASRTRDTGELFF.

The chain uses TRBV4-2 and TRBJ1-2, with 9 positions matching TRBD1. CDR3 length equals 18 residues. Germline V gives CDR1 LGHNA, CDR2 YNFKEQ. The V and J ends lost 0 bases and 2 bases, in that order; junction bases with no gene match: 10. DNA for the CDR3: TGTGCCAGCAGCCAAGAAAGAGGGACAGGGAGTCCGAACTATGGCTACACCTTC. Protein product: CASSQERGTGSPNYGYTF.

This clone appeared once. V and J are TRBV2 and TRBJ1-5; maybe TRBD1 (5 bases). The CDR3 totals 13 residues. Looked up from germline, CDR1 is SNHLY and CDR2 is FYNNEI. V gave up 7 bases and J gave up 5 bases, with 12 bases separating them. The CDR3 bases are TGTGCCAGCACCCCTGGGGCCGATCAGCCCCAGCATTTT. Protein product: CASTPGADQPQHF.

The V gene is TRBV6-5, the J gene TRBJ1-4; 9 positions agree with TRBD1. Germline V gives CDR1 MNHEY, CDR2 SVGAGI. V lost 0 bases and J lost 8; bases outside the gene matches: 7. CDR3 size: 16 residues. The chain's CDR3 is CASSYSGTGLEEKLFF. The DNA of the CDR3 is TGTGCCAGCAGTTACTCTGGGACAGGGTTGGAAGAAAAACTGTTTTTT.

V usage is TRBV5-1 and J usage is TRBJ1-4; D call uncertain. The V gene's germline CDR1 is SGHRS and CDR2 YFSETQ. Trimming cost V 0 bases and J 6 bases, with 15 bases left between them. CDR3 size: 16 residues. The CDR3: CASSLGSSNGYEKLFF. CDR3 bases: TGCGCCAGCAGCTTGGGGAGCTCAAACGGATATGAAAAACTGTTTTTT.

This sequence joins TRBV23-1 and TRBJ1-3; D is unresolved. TRBV23-1 counts as an open reading frame of uncertain function. The CDR3 is 14 amino acids. With 2 bases removed from V and 4 bases from J, the gap between germline ends came to 9 bases. The CDR3 spells CASSQAPLGNTIYF. The CDR3 nucleotides are TGCGCCAGCAGTCAAGCGCCCTTGGGAAACACCATATATTTT.

This chain uses TRBV5-5 with TRBJ2-5; TRBD2 might be the D (6 bases). V lost 4 bases and J lost 0, with 10 bases in between. CDR1 is SGHKS, CDR2 YYEKEE, per germline (reference sequence). The CDR3 extends over 14 amino acids. CDR3 nucleotides: TGTGCCAGCAGCCAGACTAGAAACCAAGAGACCCAGTACTTC. Protein product: CASSQTRNQETQYF.

This clone was seen once. This chain joins TRBV27 and TRBJ2-3; 11 positions match TRBD1. After removal of 4 bases from V and 0 bases from J, the junction contained 6 bases not matched to a gene. The CDR3 has 17 residues. Germline CDR1 reads MNHEY; CDR2 reads SMNVEV (reference sequence). CDR3 protein: CASSSLGQGGSTDTQYF. The DNA of the CDR3 is TGTGCCAGCAGTTCCTTGGGACAGGGGGGCAGCACAGATACGCAGTATTTT.

J is TRBJ1-3 and V is TRBV25-1; 11 bases fit TRBD1. Germline V gives CDR1 MGHDK, CDR2 SYGVNS. This CDR3 has 15 amino acids. V shed 6 bases, J shed 4 bases, and the junction held 5 bases outside the gene matches. The CDR3 DNA is TGTGCCAGCAGAGGACAGGGGGCAGCAGGAAACACCATATATTTT. As protein: CASRGQGAAGNTIYF.

This chain connects TRBV4-3 to TRBJ2-3; 10 bases map to TRBD2. Unmatched junction bases numbered 10, after V lost 0 bases and J lost 1 base. Germline CDR1 reads LGHNA; CDR2 reads YSLEER. The CDR3 has 19 amino acids. The chain's CDR3 is CASSQDRGSGGPGTDTQYF. The CDR3 nucleotides read TGCGCCAGCAGCCAAGATAGGGGTAGCGGGGGGCCTGGCACAGATACGCAGTATTTT.

J is TRBJ1-5 and V is TRBV5-1; TRBD1 agrees at 7 bases. CDR3 size: 15 residues. V gave up 1 base and J gave up 5 bases; unmatched junction bases: 6. The germline gives CDR1 SGHRS, CDR2 YFSETQ. CDR3 residues: CASSLSTGLDQPQHF. CDR3 in DNA: TGCGCCAGCAGCTTGTCGACAGGGCTTGATCAGCCCCAGCATTTT.

V usage is TRBV27 and J usage is TRBJ1-1; a possible D gene is TRBD1 (6 bases). This CDR3 spans 16 amino acids. V lost 6 bases, J lost 1 base, and 18 bases lay in between. CDR1 and CDR2 (germline): MNHEY, SMNVEV (reference sequence). This CDR3 reads CASSPPGTRENTEAFF. CDR3 sequence (DNA): TGTGCCAGCAGCCCTCCCGGGACAAGGGAGAACACTGAAGCTTTCTTT.

This chain connects TRBV11-2 to TRBJ2-7; D remains ambiguous. CDR1 is SGHAT, CDR2 FQNNGV, per germline. The CDR3 length is 12 residues. Trimming took off 5 bases at V and 2 bases at J, with 7 bases between the two ends. The CDR3 here is CASSRRTYEQYF. The DNA for the CDR3 is TGTGCCAGCAGCAGGAGAACCTACGAGCAGTACTTC.